The present entry profiles one T cell receptor beta chain with its context. Its binding antigen is unknown. No base-level quality is on record; no much larger clone is a single base apart. The CDR3 numbers 12 residues from cysteine through phenylalanine. Only the CDR3 DNA is retained, 36 bases long and in frame from the first base. From V the trimming removes 7 bases and from J it removes 8 bases, while the gene matches leave 5 bases of the junction unaccounted for. Reading the germline V gene (reference sequence) gives CDR1 MNHNY and CDR2 SVGAGI. Healthy HIV-negative adults with no recently reported acute infections or vaccinations were included as donors. Only Caucasian adults living in Nashville, Tennessee, USA were represented among the donors. Magnetic negative selection was used to enrich CD4+ T cells, after which naive cells were positively selected on CD45RA and the negative fraction became the memory subset. After blood collection by leukapheresis, PBMCs were isolated using Ficoll-Histopaque density gradient centrifugation and then cryopreserved in the vapor phase of liquid nitrogen. Analytical flow cytometry was used to check the purity and quantity of every magnetically sorted T cell population. Genomic DNA was isolated from every sorted fraction and measured by UV absorbance on a Nanodrop 2000c.

TCR CDR3 regions were amplified from genomic DNA by multiplex PCR using the deep immunoSEQ assay. Genomic DNA extracted from each cell subset was distributed evenly over all wells of several immunoSEQ 96-well plates, and each plate served as one replicate. For sorted subsets, roughly 200 ng of genomic DNA, equivalent to 30,000 or so T cell genomes, went into each replicate PCR. The purified libraries were quantified using a Qubit 3.0 fluorometer, sized with a Bioanalyzer 2100, and then quantified again using the KAPA Library Quantification kit. Every immunoSEQ 96-well plate was sequenced on a separate single-read 150-cycle Illumina NextSeq 550 flow cell. Concerning the study's data processing: Because the immunoSEQ output included only junctional sequences and no quality scores, the filtering could not be the same as the filtering used for full-length reads. Sequences were annotated with PyIR, a Python wrapper for IgBLAST v1.9, using IMGT germline references to assign V/J genes and CDR3. Reads with weak V/J assignments (E-value above 1e-6), missing CDR3, stop codons, out-of-frame junctions, or ambiguous translated residues were removed. V3J clonotypes were defined by identical inferred V gene, J gene, and CDR3 amino acid sequence. Percentage overlap between repertoires was computed as shared unique clonotypes divided by the size of the smaller repertoire. Repertoire richness was assessed with RTK rarefaction, the Chao1 estimator, and Recon v2.1 estimates of unobserved clonotypes. For all TCRbeta clonotypes obtained by the gDNA method from a few donors, generation probabilities were computed with OLGA. This immuneACCESS table, as held by TCRdb, lists in-frame sequences with V and J called but not all clones. Of the missing ones, under half trace to an unresolved V gene in checked studies; the others have no known cause. V, J and clone size reflect that table, while D and trimming were determined from the DNA. This sample gives approximately 1,500,000 clones in total; roughly 95% of them show up just once. The top ten hold 1.2% of the sample.

The entry originates in a study of shared clonotypes between healthy human individuals (dated by TCRdb to about 2020). Study-wide context: The cohort comprised two women and a few men aged 18 to 49 years. For each donor, three plates each were used for CD4 naive and CD4 memory, two plates were used for CD8 naive, and one plate was used for CD8 memory. To increase sequencing depth and limit assay-specific biases, different laboratories used diverse techniques to prepare libraries and sequence TCR repertoires. To estimate repertoire size and how much clonotype sharing occurs between individuals, the study deeply sequenced the blood TCR repertoires of a handful of healthy adults. Per donor, leukapheresis produced somewhere between about 0.8 and 9.5 billion PBMCs.

Beyond this particular receptor, the publication reports: Across a few donors, approximately 5% of naive CD4, roughly 3.4% of naive CD8, about 2% of memory CD4, and approximately 0.42% of memory CD8 clonotypes were shared. The small number of donors limited the genetic and exposure-history diversity represented. Sampling was limited to blood, and TCR repertoires in tissue likely differ from TCR repertoires in blood. Pairwise subsampling indicated that sequencing depth was expected to affect the degree of clonotype sharing among donors. Naive subsets generally had larger estimated clonotype richness than memory subsets. Higher generation probabilities were observed for clonotypes shared by all four sorted-subset donors than for non-shared clonotypes. Incomplete sequencing was indicated by rarefaction of sorted-subset datasets, despite the large sequencing depth.

Sequenced material: naive CD4+ T cells sorted from blood. This sample's cell subset or site label indicates: CD45RA+ positively selected. The receptor was isolated from a man aged 30 to 39 in good health. This receptor chain uses TRBV6-6 and TRBJ2-3; TRBD1 aligns with 8 central bases. The CDR3 region has the sequence CASTPGGGTQYF. The DNA sequence reads TGTGCCAGCACCCCAGGGGGCGGTACGCAGTATTTT.